These 30 T cell receptor beta chains were all obtained from the same sample, sequenced in a study of T cell responses to AZD1222 COVID-19 vaccine. TCRdb's table, derived via immunoSEQ multiplex PCR, lists solely in-frame clones and lacks some. The table has 150,000 to 200,000 clones, almost 95% seen once; the top ten hold 10%. The material was peripheral blood, obtained on day 0 of AZD1222 vaccination. The receptors were gathered from an adult in good health.

The chain links TRBV27 to TRBJ1-5, with no clear D. Germline lookup yields CDR1 MNHEY and CDR2 SMNVEV (reference sequence). V was shortened by 4 bases and J by 1 base, with 14 bases between the two germline ends. CDR3 size: 16 residues. The DNA for the CDR3 is TGTGCCAGCAGTTCGACGATTCATTACAGCAATCAGCCCCAGCATTTT. This codes for CASSSTIHYSNQPQHF.

The chain combines TRBV19 with TRBJ2-7; D gene unclear. Trimming removed 5 bases from V and 0 bases from J, with 23 bases in between. This CDR3 is 18 amino acids long. Germline V gene lookup returns CDR1 LNHDA and CDR2 SQIVND (reference sequence). CDR3 loop: CASSLGKFDRPGSYEQYF. In DNA form, the CDR3 reads TGTGCCAGTAGTCTTGGCAAATTCGACCGACCTGGCTCCTACGAGCAGTACTTC.

The chain recombines TRBV24-1 with TRBJ1-1; weak D call: TRBD1 (6 bases). V lost 3 bases and J 7 bases, leaving 11 bases between the germline ends. This CDR3 spans 13 amino acids. Germline CDR1 and CDR2: KGHDR and SFDVKD. This CDR3 reads CATSDGGRDEAFF. CDR3 coding DNA: TGTGCCACCAGTGATGGGGGGCGGGATGAAGCTTTCTTT.

This clone occurred a few times. This chain joins TRBV27 and TRBJ2-7, with D possibly matching TRBD2 (6 bases). Between the trimmed V and J ends, which lost 5 bases and 3 bases, there was a span of 17 bases. The CDR3 sequence is 15 residues long. CDR1 and CDR2 from the germline V gene are MNHEY and SMNVEV (reference sequence). CDR3 in amino acids: CASSTLGAGNYEQYF. For the CDR3, the DNA is TGTGCCAGCAGTACCCTTGGGGCGGGGAACTACGAGCAGTACTTC.

The rearrangement links TRBV19 to TRBJ1-2; 8 bases agree with TRBD1. This CDR3 has 13 residues. With V trimmed by 10 bases and J by 5 bases, 9 bases remained unmatched. CDR1 is LNHDA, CDR2 SQIVND, per germline (reference sequence). Here the CDR3 DNA reads TGTGCCACGCTGGGACAGGTAGGTTATGGCTACACCTTC. This sequence encodes CATLGQVGYGYTF.

This chain uses TRBV5-8 with TRBJ2-1; unclear D gene. CDR3 size: 12 residues. V was clipped by 0 bases and J by 10 bases, with 8 bases between them. Germline V lookup: CDR1 SGHTS, CDR2 YDEGEE. CDR3 sequence reads: CASSLALGEQFF. CDR3 nucleotides: TGTGCCAGCAGCTTGGCCCTGGGGGAGCAGTTCTTC.

This chain uses TRBV18 with TRBJ2-7; D is perhaps TRBD2 (6 bases). Germline CDR1 is KGHSH and CDR2 is LQKENI. V was pared by 3 bases and J by 6 bases, with 12 bases between. This CDR3 spans 13 amino acids. CDR3 nucleotide sequence: TGTGCCAGCTCACCCACGGACTACAGCGAGCAGTACTTC. It translates to CASSPTDYSEQYF.

The rearrangement links TRBV29-1 to TRBJ1-3; D is uncertain. V was cut by 7 bases and J by 1 base, with 8 bases left in between. Germline assignment: CDR1 SQVTM and CDR2 ANQGSEA. The CDR3 consists of 12 residues. The CDR3 DNA sequence: TGCAGCGGAGCCAATTCTGGAAACACCATATATTTT. The encoded protein is CSGANSGNTIYF.

The V and J genes are TRBV27 and TRBJ1-2, with D uncertain. Germline values: CDR1 MNHEY, CDR2 SMNVEV (reference sequence). The CDR3 spans 13 residues. V was pared by 6 bases and J by 0 bases, with 8 bases between. CDR3 sequence (DNA): TGTGCCAGCAGATTAACAGCTAACTATGGCTACACCTTC. Translating gives CASRLTANYGYTF.

V and J are TRBV2 and TRBJ2-2; 10 bases map to TRBD2. CDR1 is SNHLY and CDR2 is FYNNEI in the germline V gene. J was trimmed by 1 base and V by 6 bases; bases with no gene match: 5. The length of the CDR3 is 16 residues. CDR3 loop: CASRRTSGENTGELFF. CDR3 nucleotides: TGTGCCAGCAGGAGGACTAGCGGTGAGAACACCGGGGAGCTGTTTTTT. Complete variable domain (other parts from reference TRBV2 and TRBJ2-2): EPEVTQTPSHQVTQMGQEVILRCVPISNHLYFYWYRQILGQKVEFLVSFYNNEISEKSEIFDDQFSVERPDGSNFTLKIRSTKLEDSAMYFCASRRTSGENTGELFFGEGSRLTVL.

This clone was counted a single time. The chain has TRBV3-1 (or the pseudogene TRBV3-2) and TRBJ2-7; 16 nucleotides line up with TRBD2. Germline V gene data show CDR1 as LGHDT and CDR2 as YNNKEL (reference sequence). Trimming removed 4 bases from V and 5 bases from J; junction bases left unmatched: 5. The CDR3 contains 16 residues. The CDR3 region has the DNA TGTGCCAGCAGCCGGTTGGGGACTAGCGGGAGGGACGAGCAGTACTTC. It specifies CASSRLGTSGRDEQYF.

The CDR3 DNA sequence: TGTGCCAGCAGTCCTGGATTGTCGACTGGCTACACCTTC. It is translated as CASSPGLSTGYTF. The rearrangement links TRBV12-3 or TRBV12-4 to TRBJ1-2; D is unclear. The CDR3 sequence is 13 residues long. The V end lost 5 bases, the J end lost 7 bases, and 14 bases lay between the germline ends.

The rearrangement joins TRBV7-2 to TRBJ1-1; no reliable D call. Germline V gene lookup returns CDR1 SGHTA and CDR2 FQGNSA. This CDR3 is 14 amino acids long. V was clipped by 5 bases and J by 1 base, with 11 bases between them. CDR3 nucleotide sequence: TGTGCCAGCAGCCAGTGGGCAGGGAACACTGAAGCTTTCTTT. Its translation: CASSQWAGNTEAFF. Full variable domain (outside the CDR3, taken from reference TRBV7-2 and TRBJ1-1): GAGVSQSPSNKVTEKGKDVELRCDPISGHTALYWYRQSLGQGLEFLIYFQGNSAPDKSGLPSDRFSAERTGGSVSTLTIQRTQQEDSAVYLCASSQWAGNTEAFFGQGTRLTVV.

V usage is TRBV9 and J usage is TRBJ2-3; unclear D gene. The CDR3 length is 13 residues. Germline V lookup: CDR1 SGDLS, CDR2 YYNGEE. Trimming removed 4 bases at V and 6 bases at J, with 12 bases between. CDR3 sequence reads: CASSPRPDDTQYF. The CDR3 coding sequence is TGTGCCAGCAGCCCCCGCCCGGACGATACGCAGTATTTT.

The chain recombines TRBV5-1 with TRBJ1-4; D not resolved. Germline V gene sequence: CDR1 SGHRS, CDR2 YFSETQ. The CDR3 length is 15 residues. The V and J ends lost 4 bases and 1 base respectively, with 11 bases between them. This chain's CDR3 is CASSDDGRTNEKLFF. In DNA form, the CDR3 reads TGCGCCAGCAGCGACGACGGACGAACTAATGAAAAACTGTTTTTT.

V gene TRBV7-9 combines with J gene TRBJ1-2; D perhaps matches TRBD1 (5 bases). In germline, CDR1 is SEHNR, CDR2 FQNEAQ (reference sequence). The CDR3 is 16 residues long. The V gene lost 5 bases and the J gene lost 4 bases, with 20 bases spanning the gap. CDR3 loop: CASSPTRGGLTYGYTF. In DNA, the CDR3 is TGTGCCAGCAGCCCCACGCGCGGGGGACTTACCTATGGCTACACCTTC.

This clone was observed once. The J gene is TRBJ1-3, the V gene TRBV5-1; no clear D. The CDR3 spans 16 residues. Germline assignment: CDR1 SGHRS and CDR2 YFSETQ. Trimming left V 0 bases short and J 0 bases short, with 10 bases between. CDR3 residues: CASSLGQTRSGNTIYF. The CDR3 coding sequence is TGCGCCAGCAGCTTGGGGCAAACCCGCTCTGGAAACACCATATATTTT.

The CDR3: CASSLGLAGGRTGELFF. The CDR3 nucleotides are TGTGCCAGCAGCTTAGGACTAGCGGGAGGGAGGACCGGGGAGCTGTTTTTT. The chain recombines TRBV7-8 with TRBJ2-2; 14 bases agree with TRBD2. CDR1 and CDR2 from the germline V gene are SGHVS and FQNEAQ. After removal of 1 base from V and 5 bases from J, the junction contained 3 bases not matched to a gene. The CDR3 covers 17 residues.

The V call is TRBV19, the J call TRBJ2-3, with TRBD2 matching over 8 bases. V lost 5 bases, J lost 9 bases, and 13 bases stayed unmatched. Germline V gene data show CDR1 as LNHDA and CDR2 as SQIVND (reference sequence). The CDR3 has 15 amino acids. The CDR3 DNA is TGTGCCAGTAGTGGGGCGGGAGGAGCATCGGGGACGCAGTATTTT. This codes for CASSGAGGASGTQYF. Filled out from reference TRBV19 and TRBJ2-3, the complete variable domain reads DGGITQSPKYLFRKEGQNVTLSCEQNLNHDAMYWYRQDPGQGLRLIYYSQIVNDFQKGDIAEGYSVSREKKESFPLTVTSAQKNPTAFYLCASSGAGGASGTQYFGPGTRLTVL.

The V call is TRBV10-2, the J call TRBJ2-1; 8 bases match TRBD2. CDR3 length: 16 residues. Per the germline V gene, CDR1 is WSHSY and CDR2 is SAAADI. V shed 2 bases and J 7 bases; nucleotides not matched to a gene: 10. The CDR3 nucleotides read TGCGCCAGCAGTGAGGTTTTAGCGGGGAAACGGAATGAGCAGTTCTTC. It translates to CASSEVLAGKRNEQFF.

This chain links TRBV9 with TRBJ2-2; tentatively, D is TRBD2 (5 bases). The CDR3 length is 14 residues. Trimming removed 3 bases at V and 0 bases at J, with 6 bases between. Germline assignment: CDR1 SGDLS and CDR2 YYNGEE. CDR3 DNA sequence: TGTGCCAGCAGCGCGAGGGCGAACACCGGGGAGCTGTTTTTT. Amino acid sequence: CASSARANTGELFF.

Here the CDR3 DNA reads TGCAGCGTTCTTGTTCGGAACACTGAAGCTTTCTTT. Protein: CSVLVRNTEAFF. The genes are TRBV29-1 and TRBJ1-1; D is undetermined. Germline V lookup: CDR1 SQVTM, CDR2 ANQGSEA. V was shortened by 5 bases and J by 1 base, with 8 bases between the two germline ends. CDR3 length: 12 amino acids.

This rearrangement joins TRBV7-3 to TRBJ2-1; 10 bases match TRBD2. The CDR3 is 16 residues long. After removal of 5 bases from V and 7 bases from J, the junction contained 11 bases not matched to a gene. CDR1 and CDR2 from the germline V gene are SGHTA and FQGTGA. CDR3 nucleotides: TGTGCCAGCAGCCTACCTAGCGGGGGCCTTACAAATGAGCAGTTCTTC. It yields the protein CASSLPSGGLTNEQFF. The variable domain in full, completed from reference TRBV7-3 and TRBJ2-1, reads GAGVSQTPSNKVTEKGKYVELRCDPISGHTALYWYRQSLGQGPEFLIYFQGTGAADDSGLPNDRFFAVRPEGSVSTLKIQRTERGDSAVYLCASSLPSGGLTNEQFFGPGTRLTVL.

V gene TRBV5-1 combines with J gene TRBJ2-7; maybe TRBD1 (5 bases). CDR1 and CDR2 from the germline V gene are SGHRS and YFSETQ. V was shortened by 4 bases and J by 6 bases, with 14 bases between the two germline ends. The CDR3 sequence is 13 residues long. CDR3 in DNA: TGCGCCAGCAGCCATGGACACGACGGCGAGCAGTACTTC. The encoded protein is CASSHGHDGEQYF.

In its sample, this clone is medium-sized (0.01 to 0.1%). The V and J genes are TRBV6-4 and TRBJ1-1, with D unclear. Germline CDR1 is MRHNA and CDR2 is SNTAGT. The CDR3 covers 13 residues. The germline V and J ends were trimmed by 2 bases and 5 bases, with 9 bases remaining between them. The CDR3 loop is CASSDRMGTEAFF. The DNA of the CDR3 is TGTGCCAGCAGTGACAGGATGGGAACTGAAGCTTTCTTT.

This chain connects TRBV4-1 to TRBJ1-4; D remains unclear. Trimming took off 4 bases at V and 0 bases at J, with 18 bases between the two ends. There are 18 residues in the CDR3. The germline CDR1 and CDR2 sequences are MGHRA and YSYEKL. Here the CDR3 reads CASSPKRAMVATNEKLFF. The CDR3 coding sequence is TGCGCCAGCAGCCCAAAACGCGCCATGGTAGCAACTAATGAAAAACTGTTTTTT.

V and J are TRBV5-1 and TRBJ2-1, with a tentative D call TRBD2 (6 bases). From germline, CDR1 is SGHRS and CDR2 YFSETQ. Trimming took 0 bases from V and 8 from J, leaving 18 bases between them. The CDR3 extends over 16 amino acids. CDR3 region: CASSLASGGTIHEQFF. For the CDR3, the DNA is TGCGCCAGCAGCTTGGCTTCTGGCGGGACGATCCATGAGCAGTTCTTC.

J is TRBJ2-3 and V is TRBV29-1; possible D gene TRBD1, 5 bases. V was shortened by 3 bases and J by 5 bases, with 9 bases between the two germline ends. CDR3 length: 12 residues. Germline V gene sequence: CDR1 SQVTM, CDR2 ANQGSEA. CDR3 coding DNA: TGCAGCGTTGAGGCAGGGTTAGATACGCAGTATTTT. Protein: CSVEAGLDTQYF.

The V gene is TRBV12-3 or TRBV12-4, the J gene TRBJ1-1, with 8 bases that match TRBD1. This CDR3 is 13 amino acids long. J was trimmed by 3 bases and V by 6 bases; bases with no gene match: 3. CDR3 region: CASSHRGDTEAFF. CDR3 DNA sequence: TGTGCCAGCAGCCACAGGGGGGACACTGAAGCTTTCTTT.

The chain has TRBV7-9 and TRBJ1-6, with no clear D. Germline V gene data show CDR1 as SEHNR and CDR2 as FQNEAQ (reference sequence). Deletions cut 2 bases from V and 5 bases from J, with 10 bases between. The CDR3 spans 15 residues. CDR3 sequence (DNA): TGTGCCAGCAGCTTACGGACCCCCGATAATTCACCCCTCCACTTT. It encodes CASSLRTPDNSPLHF.